Listed here are 21 T cell receptor beta chains from one sample, sequenced in a study of blood T cell repertoires in COVID-19. Only in-frame clones appear in the TCRdb table, and some are missing; sequencing was by immunoSEQ multiplex PCR. The data contain about 250,000 clones, roughly 88% of them singletons. Material for sequencing was PBMCs or T cells enriched from blood (not recorded which). The receptors were sampled from a woman between 40 and 55 years old who had been exposed to COVID-19.

V gene TRBV15 combines with J gene TRBJ2-2, with D perhaps matching TRBD2 (6 bases). CDR3 length equals 15 residues. V lost 3 bases, J lost 2 bases, and 10 bases lay in between. The germline CDR1 and CDR2 sequences are LNHNV and YYDKDF (reference sequence). The DNA of the CDR3 is TGTGCCACCAGCAGGGTAGCGGCTAACACCGGGGAGCTGTTTTTT. Protein: CATSRVAANTGELFF.

This clone was counted a few times. The chain carries TRBV27 and TRBJ2-7; TRBD1 might be the D (6 bases). The germline CDR1 and CDR2 sequences are MNHEY and SMNVEV (reference sequence). With 7 bases removed from V and 0 bases from J, the gap between germline ends came to 13 bases. The CDR3 covers 14 residues. CDR3: CASKEDSYSYEQYV. DNA for the CDR3: TGTGCCAGCAAGGAGGACAGCTACTCCTACGAGCAGTACGTC.

The V call is TRBV7-9, the J call TRBJ2-3; 11 positions agree with TRBD1. Germline assignment: CDR1 SEHNR and CDR2 FQNEAQ (reference sequence). Trimming removed 6 bases from V and 0 bases from J; junction bases left unmatched: 8. The CDR3 has 17 residues. For the CDR3, the DNA is TGTGCCAGCAGACTCTCCGGGACAGGGGGGAGCACAGATACGCAGTATTTT. Its translation: CASRLSGTGGSTDTQYF.

V usage is TRBV4-1 and J usage is TRBJ1-5; D not resolved. Germline values: CDR1 MGHRA, CDR2 YSYEKL. V lost 0 bases and J lost 0, with 9 bases in between. CDR3 length equals 16 residues. CDR3 region: CASSQDFGYSNQPQHF. CDR3 DNA sequence: TGCGCCAGCAGCCAAGATTTCGGTTATAGCAATCAGCCCCAGCATTTT.

This sequence joins TRBV4-2 and TRBJ2-2; the match to TRBD2 covers 10 bases. Germline CDR1 and CDR2: LGHNA and YNFKEQ. With 1 base clipped from V and 7 bases from J, the junction kept 6 bases outside the gene matches. This CDR3 has 16 residues. The CDR3 DNA reads TGTGCCAGCAGCCAAGGCCGGAGCGGGGGGGTCGGGGAGCTGTTTTTT. It yields the protein CASSQGRSGGVGELFF.

The CDR3 DNA reads as TGTGCCACCAGCCCTGGACTAGCGGGAGGGACAGATACGCAGTATTTT. Translated, it gives CATSPGLAGGTDTQYF. V and J are TRBV15 and TRBJ2-3; 15 nucleotides agree with TRBD2. Per the germline V gene, CDR1 is LNHNV and CDR2 is YYDKDF (reference sequence). V dropped 5 bases and J dropped 3; count of bases not matched to a gene: 3. The CDR3 has 16 residues.

There are a few counts of this clone. This chain uses TRBV4-2 with TRBJ2-2, with D perhaps matching TRBD2 (5 bases). In germline, CDR1 is LGHNA, CDR2 YNFKEQ. The V gene lost 6 bases and the J gene lost 5 bases, with 10 bases spanning the gap. The CDR3 has 13 amino acids. The CDR3 nucleotides read TGTGCCAGCAGGGCCGGGATGACCGGGGAGCTGTTTTTT. Translation: CASRAGMTGELFF.

The chain is built from TRBV28 and TRBJ1-2; 7 bases line up with TRBD1. CDR1 and CDR2 (germline): MDHEN, SYDVKM. The CDR3 has 14 amino acids. V dropped 4 bases and J dropped 3; count of bases not matched to a gene: 5. The DNA for the CDR3 is TGTGCCAGCAGTTCCCAGAGGGGGCACTATGGCTACACCTTC. Its translation is CASSSQRGHYGYTF.

The rearrangement links TRBV11-3 to TRBJ2-2; D is perhaps TRBD2 (5 bases). This CDR3 has 14 amino acids. The V gene's germline CDR1 is SGHNT and CDR2 YENEEA. V lost 4 bases to trimming and J lost 6 bases, with 12 bases between them. The CDR3, as DNA: TGTGCCAGCAGCTCCCTGAGGGCGGCCGGGGAGCTGTTTTTT. The encoded protein is CASSSLRAAGELFF.

The chain employs TRBV10-3 and TRBJ1-2; 7 bases agree with TRBD1. Germline CDR1 ENHRY, CDR2 SYGVKD. Losses at the gene ends were 4 bases for V and 5 bases for J; bases not matched to a gene: 4. This CDR3 has 13 residues. As DNA, the CDR3 is TGTGCCATCAGTGGACAGGGAAGATATGGCTACACCTTC. Encoded protein: CAISGQGRYGYTF.

J is TRBJ1-4 and V is TRBV7-9, with D unclear. V dropped 5 bases and J dropped 14 bases, with 24 bases sitting between them. Germline CDR1 SEHNR, CDR2 FQNEAQ (reference sequence). This CDR3 is 15 amino acids long. CDR3 protein: CASSRGRIGYDRLFF. DNA for the CDR3: TGTGCCAGCAGCCGAGGCCGAATTGGGTATGATAGGCTGTTTTTT.

This CDR3 is CASSLAERTGGLHGYTF. The DNA for the CDR3 is TGTGCCAGCAGCTTAGCGGAACGGACAGGGGGCTTACATGGCTACACCTTC. The J gene is TRBJ1-2, the V gene TRBV7-8, with 11 bases that match TRBD1. This CDR3 has 17 residues. V lost 0 bases and J lost 6; bases outside the gene matches: 9. Germline V lookup: CDR1 SGHVS, CDR2 FQNEAQ.

This clone was detected only once. The V and J genes are TRBV9 and TRBJ2-7; 8 bases are shared with TRBD1. The trim removed 3 bases at V and 1 base at J, leaving 3 bases unmatched. The V gene's germline CDR1 is SGDLS and CDR2 YYNGEE. The CDR3 consists of 14 residues. For the CDR3, the DNA is TGTGCCAGCAGCGCCCGACAGGGGTCCTACGAGCAGTACTTC. The encoded protein is CASSARQGSYEQYF.

The chain combines TRBV7-2 with TRBJ1-5, with TRBD1 matching over 9 bases. V was pared by 5 bases and J by 3 bases, with 5 bases of the junction left unmatched. This CDR3 is built from 15 residues. Germline lookup yields CDR1 SGHTA and CDR2 FQGNSA. CDR3 bases: TGTGCCAGCAGCCCGGACAGGGGAAACAATCAGCCCCAGCATTTT. Translated: CASSPDRGNNQPQHF.

The chain joins TRBV5-5 to TRBJ1-2, with 7 bases identical to TRBD1. Germline assignment: CDR1 SGHKS and CDR2 YYEKEE (reference sequence). This CDR3 has 14 amino acids. Trimming cost V 0 bases and J 2 bases; bases outside gene matches: 1. In nucleotides, the CDR3 is TGTGCCAGCAGCTTGGCGACAGGGAACTATGGCTACACCTTC. This gives the protein CASSLATGNYGYTF.

The chain is built from TRBV10-1 and TRBJ2-7; 7 bases are a match to TRBD1. Germline loops: CDR1 WNHNN, CDR2 SYGVQD (reference sequence). The CDR3 has 18 residues. V dropped 6 bases and J dropped 2; count of bases not matched to a gene: 19. CDR3 residues: CASSHPGQKTFHTYEQYF. The CDR3 coding sequence is TGCGCCAGCAGCCATCCGGGACAGAAGACGTTTCACACCTACGAGCAGTACTTC.

The J gene is TRBJ2-3, the V gene TRBV19; 8 nucleotides match TRBD2. V trimming: 3 bases; J trimming: 0 bases; junction bases outside the gene matches: 5. Germline lookup yields CDR1 LNHDA and CDR2 SQIVND (reference sequence). This CDR3 spans 16 amino acids. CDR3 in amino acids: CASSIRGGLSTDTQYF. The DNA for the CDR3 is TGTGCCAGTAGTATCCGGGGGGGCCTTAGCACAGATACGCAGTATTTT.

Here the CDR3 reads CASSVAAGVRTGELFF. The DNA of the CDR3 is TGTGCCAGCAGCGTAGCGGCGGGAGTGAGAACCGGGGAGCTGTTTTTT. The rearrangement joins TRBV9 to TRBJ2-2; 7 bases are shared with TRBD2. The CDR3 covers 16 residues. Germline values: CDR1 SGDLS, CDR2 YYNGEE. Trimming took 0 bases from V and 5 from J; bases not matched to a gene: 7.

J is TRBJ2-7 and V is TRBV3-1 (or the pseudogene TRBV3-2); 8 nucleotides line up with TRBD2. The CDR3 runs to 15 residues. Germline CDR1 is LGHDT and CDR2 is YNNKEL (reference sequence). The V gene end was trimmed by 0 bases and the J gene end by 4 bases; junction bases not matched to a gene: 5. CDR3 region: CASSQDGRVEYEQYV. In nucleotides, the CDR3 is TGTGCCAGCAGCCAAGACGGGAGGGTTGAATACGAGCAGTACGTC.

As DNA, the CDR3 is TGTGCCAGCAGTGAACAGGGGACCTTCTACGAGCAGTACGTC. Protein sequence: CASSEQGTFYEQYV. V usage is TRBV6-1 and J usage is TRBJ2-7, with a weak D call TRBD1 (6 bases). The CDR3 is 14 residues long. Germline CDR1 and CDR2: MNHNS and SASEGT. With 2 bases removed from V and 3 bases from J, the gap between germline ends came to 11 bases.

This chain uses TRBV7-9 with TRBJ1-6, with 9 bases matching TRBD1. The germline V gene has CDR1 SEHNR and CDR2 FQNEAQ (reference sequence). V trimming: 1 base; J trimming: 10 bases; junction bases outside the gene matches: 5. There are 15 residues in the CDR3. CDR3 residues: CASSLGTGASSPLHF. The CDR3 DNA reads as TGTGCCAGCAGCTTAGGGACAGGGGCGAGCTCACCCCTCCACTTT.